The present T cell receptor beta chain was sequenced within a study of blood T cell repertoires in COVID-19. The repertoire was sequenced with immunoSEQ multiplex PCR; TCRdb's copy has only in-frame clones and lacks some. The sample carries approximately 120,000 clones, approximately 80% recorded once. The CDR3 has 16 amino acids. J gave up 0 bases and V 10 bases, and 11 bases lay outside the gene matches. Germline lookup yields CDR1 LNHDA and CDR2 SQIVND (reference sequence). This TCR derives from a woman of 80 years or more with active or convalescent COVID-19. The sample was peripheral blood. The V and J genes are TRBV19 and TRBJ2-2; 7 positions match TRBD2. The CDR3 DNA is TGTGCCACTCTCCGCAGGCGGGGGACGAACACCGGGGAGCTGTTTTTT. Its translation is CATLRRRGTNTGELFF.